This TCR beta chain came from a study of regulatory T cells in long-lasting Graves disease. This clonotype was counted between two and nine times. Its antigen is not known. TCR beta libraries were built with iRepertoire HTBI primers and Arm-PCR of CDR3 regions. TCRdb processed the multiplex PCR reads anew with MiXCR; each CDR3 protein has one entry. The table shows 550,000 to 650,000 distinct CDR3 sequences, with 15% to 20% occurring only once. V dropped 5 bases and J dropped 12; count of bases not matched to a gene: 12. The CDR3 extends over 13 amino acids. CDR1 and CDR2 (germline): GTSNPN, SVGIG (reference sequence). Time point in this sample: newly diagnosed GD, antithyroid drugs for less than 3 months. Researchers made the TCR library from RNA that was extracted from PBMCs. An endocrinology department located in Xi'an, China, was where the patients came from. Points from the study as a whole: Under persistent disease, TRBV28, TRBJ1-2 and TRBJ2-5 were used preferentially. Accuracy might have suffered from few samples.

Separately, the same data were catalogued under a study of T cells in Graves' hyperthyroidism and ophthalmopathy.

This sequence joins TRBV30 and TRBJ2-1, with 8 nucleotides matching TRBD2. The sequence was obtained from a man between 18 and 29 years old with Graves disease. The sample here was peripheral blood mononuclear cells (PBMCs), taken at new diagnosis, from a patient treated with antithyroid drugs. CDR3 sequence (DNA): TGTGCCTGGGATAGCGGGACGGGAAGGGGGCAGTTCTTC. Its protein product is CAWDSGTGRGQFF.